Below are 4 T cell receptor beta chains sequenced from a single sample in a study of blood T cell repertoires in COVID-19. Clones were read by immunoSEQ multiplex PCR, and TCRdb kept only the in-frame ones, dropping some. The sample contains some 220,000 clones, around four fifths of which appear only once. The sequencing sample was made of peripheral blood. The origin of the receptors is a woman in her 70s with COVID-19, enrolled during active disease.

The chain couples TRBV19 to TRBJ1-1; D not resolved. The CDR3 is 14 amino acids. Germline CDR1 and CDR2: LNHDA and SQIVND (reference sequence). Trimming took off 3 bases at V and 3 bases at J, with 11 bases between the two ends. For the CDR3, the DNA is TGTGCCAGTAGTATCCCCGCGTCGCACACTGAAGCTTTCTTT. Translated, it gives CASSIPASHTEAFF.

The chain carries TRBV12-5 and TRBJ2-3; weak D call: TRBD2 (6 bases). CDR1 and CDR2 from the germline V gene are LGHNT and FRNRAP. The CDR3 runs 15 residues. V shed 7 bases and J shed 1 base, with 15 bases lying between them. This chain's CDR3 is CASATGRPGTDTQYF. The CDR3 DNA sequence: TGTGCTAGTGCCACTGGGAGGCCCGGCACAGATACGCAGTATTTT.

V and J are TRBV6-1 and TRBJ1-5; 7 bases map to TRBD1. The CDR3 has 15 residues. The germline CDR1 and CDR2 sequences are MNHNS and SASEGT. Unmatched junction bases numbered 4, after V lost 1 base and J lost 4 bases. CDR3 in DNA: TGTGCCAGCAGTGAAGGAACAGGGGTGAATCAGCCCCAGCATTTT. Translating it yields CASSEGTGVNQPQHF.

The V gene is TRBV18, the J gene TRBJ2-7; no reliable D call. The CDR3 spans 13 residues. The germline V gene encodes CDR1 KGHSH and CDR2 LQKENI. The ends were cut back, 0 bases at V and 3 bases at J, with 6 bases in the middle. As DNA, the CDR3 is TGTGCCAGCTCACCACCCTCCCTCTACGAGCAGTACTTC. Its translation: CASSPPSLYEQYF.